These 26 T cell receptor beta chains share one sample of origin, sequenced in a study of T-cell reconstitution after alpha-beta-depleted transplantation in children. A library of TCRbeta sequences, prepared with unique molecular identifiers, was generated. TCRdb analysed the PCR reads with MiXCR anew, one entry per CDR3 protein. The data contain about 400,000 distinct CDR3 sequences, about 16% of them seen just once; the ten biggest clones take up under 30%. This sample comprised PBMCs, mostly from graft donor cells, obtained 360 days after TCRalphabeta/CD19-depleted stem cell transplant. Receptors were obtained from a boy less than two years old who had a stem cell transplant for Wiskott-Aldrich syndrome, so the T cells may come from the graft donor.

The V gene is TRBV28, the J gene TRBJ2-7, with TRBD1 matching over 7 bases. The CDR3 spans 15 residues. V gave up 1 base and J gave up 2 bases; unmatched junction bases: 5. The germline gives CDR1 MDHEN, CDR2 SYDVKM. The CDR3 nucleotides read TGTGCCAGCAGTTTATCGGGCCAGGGGGCCTACGAGCAGTACTTC. The encoded protein is CASSLSGQGAYEQYF.

This clonotype occurred once. The V gene is TRBV7-9, the J gene TRBJ2-7; D not certain. The CDR3 extends over 14 amino acids. V lost 5 bases to trimming and J lost 1 base, with 12 bases between them. Germline CDR1 SEHNR, CDR2 FQNEAQ (reference sequence). CDR3 protein: CASSPLPMSYEQYF. CDR3 bases: TGTGCCAGCAGCCCCCTCCCAATGTCCTACGAGCAGTACTTC.

A few counts support this clonotype. The CDR3, as DNA: TGCAGTGCTAGAAAGCGTTCTGGCAGCAATCAGCCCCAGCATTTT. This codes for CSARKRSGSNQPQHF. J is TRBJ1-5 and V is TRBV20-1; D unresolved. Trimming left V 2 bases short and J 1 base short, with 12 bases between. Germline V gene sequence: CDR1 DFQATT, CDR2 SNEGSKA (reference sequence). The length of the CDR3 is 15 residues.

The rearrangement uses TRBV15 and TRBJ2-2, with a possible D match to TRBD2 (5 bases). Trimming shortened V by 1 base and J by 5 bases, and 14 bases separated the two germline ends. CDR1 and CDR2 from the germline V gene are LNHNV and YYDKDF (reference sequence). This CDR3 contains 16 residues. The CDR3 DNA sequence: TGTGCCACCAGCAGAGGCGAGAGGACGGGGACCGGGGAGCTGTTTTTT. Protein: CATSRGERTGTGELFF.

This clonotype was detected ten times or more. The chain combines TRBV9 with TRBJ2-6; D possibly uses TRBD1 or TRBD2 (5 bases each). Germline V gene lookup returns CDR1 SGDLS and CDR2 YYNGEE. This CDR3 has 17 amino acids. The V end lost 4 bases, the J end lost 0 bases, and 14 bases lay between the germline ends. The CDR3 region has the DNA TGTGCCAGCAGCCAAAACGTGGGGGTCTCTGGGGCCAACGTCCTGACTTTC. Its translation: CASSQNVGVSGANVLTF.

V is TRBV3-1 and J is TRBJ2-7; maybe TRBD1 (5 bases). The CDR3 totals 17 residues. The germline CDR1 and CDR2 sequences are LGHDT and YNNKEL (reference sequence). Trimming took 2 bases from V and 4 from J, leaving 21 bases between them. CDR3 sequence reads: CASSQSLGASPYYEQYF. In nucleotides, the CDR3 is TGTGCCAGCAGCCAAAGCCTAGGGGCTTCCCCCTATTACGAGCAGTACTTC.

This sequence joins TRBV15 and TRBJ2-1; D may be TRBD1 or TRBD2 (5 bases each). V was trimmed by 5 bases and J by 0 bases, leaving 17 bases between them. CDR3 length equals 17 residues. Germline V CDR1 and CDR2: LNHNV, YYDKDF (reference sequence). The CDR3 coding sequence is TGTGCCACCAGCGCGACCGGGACCCAGATCTCCTACAATGAGCAGTTCTTC. Protein: CATSATGTQISYNEQFF.

This rearrangement joins TRBV12-3 or TRBV12-4 to TRBJ2-7, with TRBD2 as a possible D gene (6 bases). This CDR3 region has 14 residues. Trimming cost V 3 bases and J 6 bases, with 15 bases left between them. The CDR3 loop is CASSFNNGRGEQYF. Here the CDR3 DNA reads TGTGCCAGCAGTTTTAATAACGGGAGAGGCGAGCAGTACTTC.

The chain carries TRBV12-3 or TRBV12-4 and TRBJ2-2; 8 bases fit TRBD2. The CDR3 totals 14 residues. V lost 6 bases, J lost 1 base, and 1 base stayed unmatched. As DNA, the CDR3 is TGTGCCAGCAGACTAGCGGTGAACACCGGGGAGCTGTTTTTT. It encodes CASRLAVNTGELFF.

CDR3 sequence: CASSSPGRLDNEQFF. CDR3 nucleotides: TGTGCCAGCAGCTCCCCCGGTCGCCTAGATAATGAGCAGTTCTTC. The chain couples TRBV7-8 to TRBJ2-1; no firm D call. CDR1 is SGHVS, CDR2 FQNEAQ, per germline. V lost 4 bases, J lost 7 bases, and 17 bases lay in between. CDR3 length: 15 amino acids. The entire variable domain, with the rest obtained from reference TRBV7-8 and TRBJ2-1, is as follows: GAGVSQSPRYKVAKRGQDVALRCDPISGHVSLFWYQQALGQGPEFLTYFQNEAQLDKSGLPSDRFFAERPEGSVSTLKIQRTQQEDSAVYLCASSSPGRLDNEQFFGPGTRLTVL.

In its sample, this clonotype was seen a few times. This chain connects TRBV7-8 to TRBJ2-3, with 8 bases fitting TRBD2. The CDR3 runs 17 residues. The V segment lost 1 base and the J segment 0 bases; nucleotides outside the gene matches: 6. Germline values: CDR1 SGHVS, CDR2 FQNEAQ. For the CDR3, the DNA is TGTGCCAGCAGCTTAGATTTTAGCGGGATTAGCACAGATACGCAGTATTTT. Amino acids: CASSLDFSGISTDTQYF.

The sample holds a few counts of this clonotype. The chain joins TRBV4-1 to TRBJ2-2; D is unresolved. Germline CDR1 is MGHRA and CDR2 is YSYEKL. CDR3 length equals 14 residues. V was clipped by 5 bases and J by 0 bases, with 7 bases between them. The CDR3 region is CASSSFPNTGELFF. In nucleotides, the CDR3 is TGCGCCAGCAGCTCGTTCCCGAACACCGGGGAGCTGTTTTTT.

V and J are TRBV20-1 and TRBJ2-7; tentatively, D is TRBD2 (6 bases). The V gene lost 6 bases and the J gene lost 0 bases, with 15 bases spanning the gap. The V gene's germline CDR1 is DFQATT and CDR2 SNEGSKA (reference sequence). The CDR3 loop spans 14 amino acids. The CDR3 here is CSAPSPTSSYEQYF. CDR3 nucleotide sequence: TGCAGTGCCCCCTCGCCGACTAGCTCCTACGAGCAGTACTTC.

J is TRBJ2-5 and V is TRBV11-1; 13 nucleotides agree with TRBD2. Trimming at V came to 2 bases and at J to 2 bases, leaving 14 bases not matched to a gene. The CDR3 extends over 20 amino acids. From germline, CDR1 is SGHAT and CDR2 FQDESV (reference sequence). The CDR3 DNA sequence: TGTGCCAGCAGCTTAAGGCGGGGAGGACTAGCGGGAGTATGGCAAGAGACCCAGTACTTC. It encodes CASSLRRGGLAGVWQETQYF. The variable domain in full, completed from reference TRBV11-1 and TRBJ2-5, reads EAEVAQSPRYKITEKSQAVAFWCDPISGHATLYWYRQILGQGPELLVQFQDESVVDDSQLPKDRFSAERLKGVDSTLKIQPAELGDSAMYLCASSLRRGGLAGVWQETQYFGPGTRLLVL.

V usage is TRBV12-3 or TRBV12-4 and J usage is TRBJ2-5, with D unresolved. The CDR3 has 12 amino acids. V lost 6 bases, J lost 4 bases, and 9 bases lay in between. In DNA form, the CDR3 reads TGTGCCAGCAGAGCAGTTGGAGAGACCCAGTACTTC. This encodes CASRAVGETQYF.

This clonotype was seen many times. The chain recombines TRBV29-1 with TRBJ2-1; the match to TRBD2 covers 9 bases. Germline V gene lookup returns CDR1 SQVTM and CDR2 ANQGSEA. The CDR3 is 15 amino acids. V trimming: 7 bases; J trimming: 3 bases; junction bases outside the gene matches: 10. The CDR3 sequence is CSARKASGIYNEQFF. The CDR3 DNA reads TGCAGCGCCAGAAAGGCTAGCGGGATCTACAATGAGCAGTTCTTC.

The chain recombines TRBV20-1 with TRBJ2-4; 7 nucleotides match TRBD2. Germline CDR1 and CDR2: DFQATT and SNEGSKA (reference sequence). The CDR3 contains 16 residues. V gave up 2 bases and J gave up 7 bases; unmatched junction bases: 14. The CDR3 nucleotides are TGCAGTGCTAGACGAAGCGGGAAAGGTTTGGTGAACATTCAGTACTTC. It codes for CSARRSGKGLVNIQYF.

This clonotype was counted between two and nine times. This rearrangement joins TRBV20-1 to TRBJ2-5, with D perhaps matching TRBD1 (5 bases). The V end lost 6 bases, the J end lost 3 bases, and 11 bases lay between the germline ends. The CDR3 loop spans 12 amino acids. Per germline, CDR1 DFQATT and CDR2 SNEGSKA (reference sequence). In DNA, the CDR3 is TGCAGTGCCGCTGACAGTAAAGAGACCCAGTACTTC. Translated, it gives CSAADSKETQYF.

This clonotype was observed a few times. The V call is TRBV10-3, the J call TRBJ2-5; the D call may be TRBD1 or TRBD2 (6 bases each). This CDR3 spans 17 amino acids. The V end lost 5 bases, the J end lost 1 base, and 20 bases lay between the germline ends. Looked up from germline, CDR1 is ENHRY and CDR2 is SYGVKD. This CDR3 reads CAISKVGGRVGQETQYF. The CDR3 DNA reads as TGTGCCATCAGTAAGGTCGGGGGCCGGGTGGGCCAAGAGACCCAGTACTTC.

The chain employs TRBV20-1 and TRBJ1-4, with D unclear. The germline CDR1 and CDR2 sequences are DFQATT and SNEGSKA (reference sequence). The CDR3 is 11 residues long. Trimming left V 5 bases short and J 12 bases short, with 13 bases between. The CDR3 region is CSASRTRELFF. The CDR3 nucleotides are TGCAGTGCTTCCCGGACCCGGGAACTGTTTTTT.

Regarding this clonotype: Sequence at one end of the junction differs from germline and may be a read error. The rearrangement uses TRBV2 and TRBJ2-7, with D maybe TRBD1 (6 bases). Germline-derived CDR1 and CDR2 are SNHLY and FYNNEI. This CDR3 contains 13 residues. The CDR3: CGSSETGFYEQYF. The CDR3 DNA reads as TGTGGCAGCAGTGAAACAGGGTTCTACGAGCAGTACTTC.

A few counts support this clonotype. The V gene is TRBV9, the J gene TRBJ1-1; TRBD1 aligns across 7 bases. V dropped 0 bases and J dropped 10; count of bases not matched to a gene: 12. The length of the CDR3 is 15 residues. Germline V gene lookup returns CDR1 SGDLS and CDR2 YYNGEE. For the CDR3, the DNA is TGTGCCAGCAGCGTAGTGTCAGGGGGAGCGGTAGGAGCTTTCTTT. This codes for CASSVVSGGAVGAFF.

The chain combines TRBV9 with TRBJ2-3; tentative D call: TRBD2 (5 bases). The germline gives CDR1 SGDLS, CDR2 YYNGEE. There are 19 residues in the CDR3. Trimming shortened V by 3 bases and J by 4 bases, and 27 bases separated the two germline ends. In nucleotides, the CDR3 is TGTGCCAGCAGCGAGATGTCTGAGAGAGGGCCTCCACCCGCAGATACGCAGTATTTT. Its translation is CASSEMSERGPPPADTQYF. Full variable domain (outside the CDR3, taken from reference TRBV9 and TRBJ2-3): DSGVTQTPKHLITATGQRVTLRCSPRSGDLSVYWYQQSLDQGLQFLIQYYNGEERAKGNILERFSAQQFPDLHSELNLSSLELGDSALYFCASSEMSERGPPPADTQYFGPGTRLTVL.

This clonotype was seen only a few times. This rearrangement joins TRBV10-3 to TRBJ1-2; D not resolved. The V and J ends lost 2 bases and 3 bases respectively, with 7 bases between them. The CDR3 covers 13 residues. Germline CDR1 ENHRY, CDR2 SYGVKD. Here the CDR3 reads CAISERADYGYTF. For the CDR3, the DNA is TGTGCCATCAGTGAGCGGGCCGACTATGGCTACACCTTC.

A few counts support this clonotype. This rearrangement joins TRBV12-3 or TRBV12-4 to TRBJ2-7; D is ambiguous. CDR3 length: 15 amino acids. The V end lost 2 bases, the J end lost 3 bases, and 14 bases lay between the germline ends. In DNA form, the CDR3 reads TGTGCCAGCAGTTTAAGAGGTAAAGCGAACTACGAGCAGTACTTC. Amino acid sequence: CASSLRGKANYEQYF.

The V call is TRBV29-1, the J call TRBJ1-2; D might be TRBD1 (5 bases). This CDR3 is built from 13 residues. CDR1 is SQVTM and CDR2 is ANQGSEA in the germline V gene. V shed 2 bases and J shed 4 bases, with 11 bases lying between them. CDR3 DNA: TGCAGCGTTGAAAAGGGAAGGGGCTATGGCTACACCTTC. As protein: CSVEKGRGYGYTF.